One and the same sample provided the 30 T cell receptor beta chains below, sequenced in a study of blood T cell repertoires in COVID-19 (TCRdb year 2020). Library preparation was by the immunoSEQ multiplex PCR assay. TCRdb provides this immuneACCESS table in a form limited to in-frame rearrangements. Some clones are lacking; in checked studies, under half of them reflect an unresolved V gene, and why the rest are absent is not known. The sample yields 110,000 or so clones; 65% to 90% were counted once. The ten largest clones add up to 7% to 9% of the sample. The sequenced sample consisted of peripheral blood. These receptors were taken from a woman aged 80 or older with active or convalescent COVID-19.

This clone was counted once. The V call is TRBV2, the J call TRBJ1-5; D unclear. The V end lost 4 bases, the J end lost 3 bases, and 10 bases lay between the germline ends. Germline V gives CDR1 SNHLY, CDR2 FYNNEI. The CDR3 totals 14 residues. Here the CDR3 reads CASSGSADNQPQHF. The CDR3, as DNA: TGTGCCAGCAGTGGGTCTGCGGACAATCAGCCCCAGCATTTT.

DNA of the CDR3: TGTGCCAGCAACCGGGGACAGGGAGTATACGAGCAGTACTTC. Its translation: CASNRGQGVYEQYF. The chain couples TRBV6-5 to TRBJ2-7; TRBD1 matches 9 bases. Germline V gives CDR1 MNHEY, CDR2 SVGAGI. The CDR3 is 14 residues long. With 7 bases clipped from V and 4 bases from J, the junction kept 8 bases outside the gene matches.

This clone was seen only once. CDR3: CAISGRLAGPNEQFF. CDR3 bases: TGTGCCATCAGTGGACGACTAGCGGGTCCCAATGAGCAGTTCTTC. The J gene is TRBJ2-1, the V gene TRBV10-3; 10 nucleotides line up with TRBD2. CDR3 length equals 15 residues. The V gene end was trimmed by 4 bases and the J gene end by 6 bases; junction bases not matched to a gene: 6. The germline gives CDR1 ENHRY, CDR2 SYGVKD.

The genes are TRBV9 and TRBJ2-3, with a weak D call TRBD1 (5 bases). Germline V gene sequence: CDR1 SGDLS, CDR2 YYNGEE. With 0 bases removed from V and 0 bases from J, the gap between germline ends came to 8 bases. CDR3 length equals 15 residues. The CDR3 DNA is TGTGCCAGCAGCGTAGATGGGGCTAGCACAGATACGCAGTATTTT. This codes for CASSVDGASTDTQYF.

The chain joins TRBV28 to TRBJ2-3; TRBD1 might be the D (7 bases). This CDR3 has 15 amino acids. The germline CDR1 and CDR2 sequences are MDHEN and SYDVKM. V was pared by 4 bases and J by 2 bases, with 13 bases between. This chain's CDR3 is CASSSPGGPTDTQYF. CDR3 sequence (DNA): TGTGCCAGCAGTTCCCCAGGGGGGCCCACAGATACGCAGTATTTT.

The chain couples TRBV29-1 to TRBJ2-4; D might be TRBD1 (5 bases). Between the trimmed V and J ends, which lost 6 bases and 7 bases, there was a span of 16 bases. Germline lookup yields CDR1 SQVTM and CDR2 ANQGSEA. This CDR3 region has 13 residues. This chain's CDR3 is CSVAAGMGNIQYF. As DNA, the CDR3 is TGCAGCGTCGCTGCAGGGATGGGTAACATTCAGTACTTC.

The chain is built from TRBV9 and TRBJ1-4; D may be TRBD1 (6 bases). Germline CDR1 is SGDLS and CDR2 is YYNGEE. Trimming took 3 bases from V and 6 from J, leaving 15 bases between them. The CDR3 is 15 amino acids. The CDR3 region has the DNA TGTGCCAGCAGCGCCACAGGGTATAGGGATGAAAAACTGTTTTTT. Its protein is CASSATGYRDEKLFF.

In nucleotides, the CDR3 is TGCGCCAGCAGCTTGGTGCAGGGGAGCAACGGGGAGCTGTTTTTT. Translating it yields CASSLVQGSNGELFF. The chain recombines TRBV5-1 with TRBJ2-2; a possible D gene is TRBD1 (6 bases). This CDR3 contains 15 residues. Trimming shortened V by 0 bases and J by 7 bases, and 13 bases separated the two germline ends. Germline V gives CDR1 SGHRS, CDR2 YFSETQ.

The chain is built from TRBV2 and TRBJ2-3; D remains unclear. CDR1 is SNHLY, CDR2 FYNNEI, per germline. Trimming took off 2 bases at V and 9 bases at J, with 6 bases between the two ends. The CDR3 covers 11 residues. The CDR3 DNA is TGTGCCAGCAGTGAATCCAGGACGCAGTATTTT. Its protein product is CASSESRTQYF.

In this sample, this clone turned up a few times. The rearrangement links TRBV4-2 to TRBJ2-1, with 8 bases aligning to TRBD2. This CDR3 spans 16 amino acids. With V trimmed by 4 bases and J by 2 bases, 7 bases remained unmatched. The germline gives CDR1 LGHNA, CDR2 YNFKEQ. CDR3: CASSLRQGLAYNEQFF. For the CDR3, the DNA is TGTGCCAGCAGCCTCCGGCAGGGACTAGCCTACAATGAGCAGTTCTTC.

V and J are TRBV6-1 and TRBJ1-5; no firm D call. Germline V CDR1 and CDR2: MNHNS, SASEGT. The CDR3 totals 15 residues. V was shortened by 2 bases and J by 5 bases, with 13 bases between the two germline ends. In DNA, the CDR3 is TGTGCCAGCAGTGAACGGGGAGAGGAGTATCAGCCCCAGCATTTT. Translating it yields CASSERGEEYQPQHF.

This clone was detected once. The chain links TRBV5-1 to TRBJ2-1, with 13 bases identical to TRBD2. Germline CDR1 is SGHRS and CDR2 is YFSETQ. Germline trimming cut 4 bases from V and 10 bases from J; bases unmatched to any gene: 11. The CDR3 runs 16 residues. Here the CDR3 reads CASSLDGLAGAGEQFF. In DNA form, the CDR3 reads TGCGCCAGCAGCCTGGATGGACTAGCGGGAGCCGGGGAGCAGTTCTTC. Based on the CDR3 plus reference TRBV5-1 and TRBJ2-1, the full variable domain is KAGVTQTPRYLIKTRGQQVTLSCSPISGHRSVSWYQQTPGQGLQFLFEYFSETQRNKGNFPGRFSGRQFSNSRSEMNVSTLELGDSALYLCASSLDGLAGAGEQFFGPGTRLTVL.

The rearrangement links TRBV20-1 to TRBJ2-1, with TRBD2 identical over 7 bases. Germline CDR1 and CDR2: DFQATT and SNEGSKA (reference sequence). The CDR3 has 11 residues. Unmatched junction bases numbered 1, after V lost 5 bases and J lost 6 bases. The CDR3 DNA follows: TGCAGTGCTTGGGGGGGCAATGAGCAGTTCTTC. This sequence encodes CSAWGGNEQFF.

The chain employs TRBV28 and TRBJ1-6; TRBD1 agrees at 8 bases. Per the germline V gene, CDR1 is MDHEN and CDR2 is SYDVKM. The CDR3 spans 14 residues. After removal of 4 bases from V and 6 bases from J, the junction contained 2 bases not matched to a gene. The CDR3 DNA reads TGTGCCAGCAGTTCCGGACAGGGTAATTCACCCCTCCACTTT. It codes for CASSSGQGNSPLHF.

V is TRBV28 and J is TRBJ2-5, with 11 bases aligning to TRBD2. Per the germline V gene, CDR1 is MDHEN and CDR2 is SYDVKM. V dropped 6 bases and J dropped 3; count of bases not matched to a gene: 9. The CDR3 extends over 16 amino acids. CDR3 loop: CASSIAGGLLEETQYF. The CDR3 DNA is TGTGCCAGCAGCATAGCGGGAGGGCTTCTCGAAGAGACCCAGTACTTC.

This clone was counted between two and nine times. This chain connects TRBV3-1 (or the pseudogene TRBV3-2) to TRBJ2-1; D possibly corresponds to TRBD1 (6 bases). Germline V gene lookup returns CDR1 LGHDT and CDR2 YNNKEL (reference sequence). Trimming cost V 3 bases and J 0 bases, with 6 bases left between them. CDR3 length: 14 amino acids. CDR3 nucleotide sequence: TGTGCCAGCAGCCAGGGGGCCTCCTACAATGAGCAGTTCTTC. It translates to CASSQGASYNEQFF.

The V call is TRBV27, the J call TRBJ2-2, with no clear D. V gave up 3 bases and J gave up 4 bases, with 12 bases separating them. This CDR3 has 15 amino acids. Germline V gene sequence: CDR1 MNHEY, CDR2 SMNVEV (reference sequence). The chain's CDR3 is CASSLATITTGELFF. CDR3 DNA: TGTGCCAGCAGTTTGGCCACTATTACCACCGGGGAGCTGTTTTTT.

The J gene is TRBJ2-1, the V gene TRBV19; 11 nucleotides line up with TRBD2. The CDR3 loop spans 16 amino acids. Germline values: CDR1 LNHDA, CDR2 SQIVND (reference sequence). The junction had 6 bases not matched to a gene; V was cut back by 5 bases and J by 3 bases. CDR3 in DNA: TGTGCCAGTAGTCAAGAGGGGACTAGCGGCTACAATGAGCAGTTCTTC. Its protein product is CASSQEGTSGYNEQFF.

The CDR3 DNA reads as TGTGCCAGCAGCCAAGCACAGGGAACCCGTTATGGCTACACCTTC. Translation gives CASSQAQGTRYGYTF. The chain combines TRBV3-1 (or the pseudogene TRBV3-2) with TRBJ1-2; possible D gene TRBD1, 6 bases. The CDR3 has 15 residues. Trimming stripped 1 base from V and 5 bases from J, with 14 bases between. Germline V CDR1 and CDR2: LGHDT, YNNKEL (reference sequence).

The chain is built from TRBV4-1 and TRBJ1-4; 11 nucleotides align to TRBD1. V gave up 0 bases and J gave up 10 bases; unmatched junction bases: 4. Germline CDR1 and CDR2: MGHRA and YSYEKL. The CDR3 runs to 15 residues. The CDR3 sequence: CASSQDGGTGGKLFF. The CDR3 region has the DNA TGCGCCAGCAGCCAAGATGGGGGGACAGGGGGAAAACTGTTTTTT.

The CDR3 nucleotides read TGTGCCTGGAGTAAAGCGGGAGGCCTCCAAGAGACCCAGTACTTC. The encoded protein is CAWSKAGGLQETQYF. The rearrangement uses TRBV30 and TRBJ2-5, with 9 bases lining up with TRBD2. Looked up from germline, CDR1 is GTSNPN and CDR2 is SVGIG (reference sequence). This CDR3 is 15 amino acids long. V lost 2 bases, J lost 1 base, and 5 bases stayed unmatched.

The chain couples TRBV4-1 to TRBJ2-1; D is unclear. Germline-derived CDR1 and CDR2 are MGHRA and YSYEKL. The CDR3 extends over 15 amino acids. The V gene lost 4 bases and the J gene lost 7 bases, with 17 bases spanning the gap. CDR3 region: CASSPKTSTTNEQFF. As DNA, the CDR3 is TGCGCCAGCAGCCCGAAGACAAGCACCACGAATGAGCAGTTCTTC.

This clone was found a few times. The gene calls are TRBV2 and TRBJ1-1; TRBD1 is a possible D gene (6 bases). This CDR3 region has 13 residues. Trimming cost V 6 bases and J 10 bases, with 18 bases left between them. The germline CDR1 and CDR2 sequences are SNHLY and FYNNEI. Written as DNA, the CDR3 is TGTGCCAGCAGACTAGATTACAGGGCGGCAGCTTTCTTT. This translates into CASRLDYRAAAFF.

The chain uses TRBV25-1 and TRBJ2-6; 11 positions agree with TRBD1. The length of the CDR3 is 17 residues. The junction had 5 bases not matched to a gene; V was cut back by 5 bases and J by 2 bases. CDR1 is MGHDK and CDR2 is SYGVNS in the germline V gene. As DNA, the CDR3 is TGTGCCAGCAGTCTTGGACAGGGGGCTCCTGGGGCCAACGTCCTGACTTTC. It codes for CASSLGQGAPGANVLTF.

The J gene is TRBJ1-6, the V gene TRBV4-1; 7 positions agree with TRBD1. V trimming: 0 bases; J trimming: 8 bases; junction bases outside the gene matches: 7. This CDR3 contains 16 residues. CDR1 is MGHRA, CDR2 YSYEKL, per germline. DNA for the CDR3: TGCGCCAGCAGCCAAGATGGGCCAGGGGGGCATTCACCCCTCCACTTT. It encodes CASSQDGPGGHSPLHF.

This clone was detected once. The CDR3 loop reads CASSPRNLANYGYTF. In DNA, the CDR3 is TGTGCCAGCTCACCCCGAAATTTAGCTAACTATGGCTACACCTTC. The genes are TRBV18 and TRBJ1-2; D is uncertain. This CDR3 has 15 residues. V was trimmed by 3 bases and J by 0 bases, leaving 11 bases between them. Germline CDR1 and CDR2: KGHSH and LQKENI.

This chain links TRBV27 with TRBJ1-4; D gene uncertain. Deletions cut 2 bases from V and 3 bases from J, with 7 bases between. CDR1 and CDR2 (germline): MNHEY, SMNVEV (reference sequence). CDR3 length equals 14 residues. The CDR3 sequence is CASSLHYSNEKLFF. In DNA, the CDR3 is TGTGCCAGCAGTTTACACTATTCTAATGAAAAACTGTTTTTT.

The CDR3 DNA follows: TGTGCCAGCAGCCCCACCGGGGGGGCATCGGAGACCCAGTACTTC. Translation gives CASSPTGGASETQYF. The chain uses TRBV11-2 and TRBJ2-5; 8 bases are shared with TRBD2. The V gene's germline CDR1 is SGHAT and CDR2 FQNNGV. The V gene end was trimmed by 5 bases and the J gene end by 5 bases; junction bases not matched to a gene: 10. CDR3 length: 15 amino acids. Looking up the rest from reference TRBV11-2 and TRBJ2-5 gives the full variable domain: EAGVAQSPRYKIIEKRQSVAFWCNPISGHATLYWYQQILGQGPKLLIQFQNNGVVDDSQLPKDRFSAERLKGVDSTLKIQPAKLEDSAVYLCASSPTGGASETQYFGPGTRLLVL.

This clone turned up a few times. A junction boundary mismatches the germline segment, possibly from a read error. V gene TRBV7-7 combines with J gene TRBJ2-1; D possibly corresponds to TRBD2 (6 bases). The CDR3 runs 13 residues. The germline gives CDR1 SSHAT, CDR2 FNYEAQ (reference sequence). This CDR3 reads CASSLATGVEQFF. The CDR3 DNA reads as TGTGCTAGCAGCTTAGCTACGGGAGTCGAGCAGTTCTTC.

The J gene is TRBJ1-2, the V gene TRBV6-5; 7 bases match TRBD1. Germline CDR1 MNHEY, CDR2 SVGAGI. The CDR3 sequence is 14 residues long. J was trimmed by 8 bases and V by 5 bases; bases with no gene match: 11. CDR3 nucleotides: TGTGCCAGCAGTACGGGACAGTCCTCATTAGGCTACACCTTC. This codes for CASSTGQSSLGYTF.